This TCR beta chain was found in a study of post-analysis software for immune sequencing data. Study information: In terms of disease course, relapsing-remitting, secondary progressive and progressive-relapsing multiple sclerosis were included.

Included in the TCR beta cDNA libraries were unique molecular identifiers. T cells numbering about 0.9 to 11 million gave rise to a few hundred thousand cDNA molecules. TCRdb reprocessed the PCR reads with MiXCR, giving one entry per CDR3 protein. The sample holds 600,000 to 700,000 distinct CDR3 sequences, around 60% seen once. Germline V gene data show CDR1 as SQVTM and CDR2 as ANQGSEA. The CDR3 has 15 residues. The germline V and J ends were trimmed by 0 bases and 6 bases, with 14 bases remaining between them. General study points: Clustering by F measure revealed strong co-clustering among samples prepared together in one batch. Roughly 5 TRBV segments (TRBV5-6, TRBV5-1 and TRBV20-1 among them) occurred more frequently in patients than in controls. For normalized Chao1 diversity, multiple sclerosis patients scored significantly lower than controls did.

Concerning this clonotype itself: Its antigen remains unidentified.

J is TRBJ2-2 and V is TRBV29-1; D might be TRBD1 (6 bases). The sample comprised blood. This receptor was obtained from a girl aged 2-10 years with multiple sclerosis. DNA for the CDR3: TGCAGCGTTGAAGATACCGGCAGGGGCTCCGGGGAGCTGTTTTTT. Translating it yields CSVEDTGRGSGELFF.